Listed here is a single T cell receptor beta chain. The antigen remains unidentified. The sample is drawn from a study of T cell responses to AZD1222 COVID-19 vaccine. General study results and limits: In all cases, repertoires were sampled only after the peak T cell response. White British people made up most donors, females outnumbered males, and clonal diversity was possibly underestimated. Among spike-specific TCRs, nearly half reportedly target unmutated variant regions.

The data were produced by immunoSEQ multiplex PCR, yet TCRdb's version contains in-frame clones alone and is incomplete. Counted here are roughly 150,000 clones, about 90% occurring once; the ten biggest clones make up approximately 3.5%. The source of this sequence is an adult who received the AZD1222 COVID-19 vaccine. The material sequenced was peripheral blood, taken 28 days after the second AZD1222 dose.

The CDR3 region is CSVVGHTGELFF. The CDR3 region has the DNA TGCAGCGTTGTCGGCCATACCGGGGAGCTGTTTTTT. The chain employs TRBV29-1 and TRBJ2-2; D not resolved. Trimming pared 4 bases from V and 5 bases from J, leaving 8 bases between. The germline V gene encodes CDR1 SQVTM and CDR2 ANQGSEA. The CDR3 length is 12 residues.